This T cell receptor (beta chain) originates from a study of early T cells in non-severe SARS-CoV-2 infection. Turning to the study itself: Bulk RNA taken from unsorted whole blood was sequenced, leaving chains unpaired. Study-level results: Database matching using VDJdb favored anti-spike CD8 responses, with private and CD4 specificities left missing.

The protocol attached unique molecular identifiers to individual cDNA molecules. TCRdb re-analysed the 5' RACE reads in MiXCR, keeping a single row per CDR3 protein. This sample yields tens of thousands of distinct CDR3 sequences, of which roughly 13% are seen a single time; about 3% belongs to the top ten. Notes on this clonotype: Its antigen remains unknown.

Germline V gene lookup returns CDR1 SGHNT and CDR2 YYREEE (reference sequence). The CDR3 loop spans 14 amino acids. V was cut by 4 bases and J by 6 bases, with 14 bases left in between. Material for sequencing was whole blood. This sequence was found in an adult who was a healthcare worker with PCR-confirmed SARS-CoV-2 infection or an uninfected control (not recorded which). This chain uses TRBV5-4 with TRBJ2-4; D may correspond to TRBD1 or TRBD2 (5 bases each). This chain's CDR3 is CASSRPGPTNIQYF. CDR3 bases: TGTGCCAGCAGCAGACCGGGACCGACAAACATTCAGTACTTC.